Below are 12 T cell receptor beta chains sequenced from a single sample in a study of T-cell reconstitution after alpha-beta-depleted transplantation in children. The TCRbeta library was prepared with unique molecular identifiers. TCRdb passed the PCR reads through MiXCR, listing each CDR3 protein once. The sample consists of 900,000 or so distinct CDR3 sequences, roughly 15% of them appearing once. Material: PBMCs, mostly from graft donor cells, obtained 360 days after TCRalphabeta/CD19-depleted stem cell transplant. The receptor set was obtained from a male patient between 10 and 17 years old who had a stem cell transplant for acute lymphoblastic leukemia, so the T cells may come from the graft donor.

The chain combines TRBV10-3 with TRBJ1-1; 8 nucleotides align to TRBD1. V dropped 4 bases and J dropped 4; count of bases not matched to a gene: 11. The germline V gene has CDR1 ENHRY and CDR2 SYGVKD. The CDR3 is 16 amino acids. CDR3 in DNA: TGTGCCATCAGTGGGGACAGGCAAAGGGGGTCCACTGAAGCTTTCTTT. This gives the protein CAISGDRQRGSTEAFF.

The chain joins TRBV28 to TRBJ2-7; maybe TRBD1 (6 bases). Trimming cost V 3 bases and J 5 bases, with 11 bases left between them. Germline V gene sequence: CDR1 MDHEN, CDR2 SYDVKM. This CDR3 has 13 amino acids. CDR3 residues: CASSLYRVDEQYF. The DNA of the CDR3 is TGTGCCAGCAGTTTGTACAGGGTCGACGAGCAGTACTTC. The entire variable domain, with the rest obtained from reference TRBV28 and TRBJ2-7, is as follows: DVKVTQSSRYLVKRTGEKVFLECVQDMDHENMFWYRQDPGLGLRLIYFSYDVKMKEKGDIPEGYSVSREKKERFSLILESASTNQTSMYLCASSLYRVDEQYFGPGTRLTVT.

This clonotype was seen repeatedly, ten times or more. The V call is TRBV5-1, the J call TRBJ2-1; either TRBD1 or TRBD2 may supply D (5 bases each). Between the trimmed V and J ends, which lost 0 bases and 2 bases, there was a span of 9 bases. The CDR3 loop spans 15 amino acids. From germline, CDR1 is SGHRS and CDR2 YFSETQ. The CDR3 nucleotides are TGCGCCAGCAGCTTGGGAGGGGCCACCTACAATGAGCAGTTCTTC. It codes for CASSLGGATYNEQFF.

This clonotype appeared a few times. The chain combines TRBV7-9 with TRBJ2-1; 9 bases are shared with TRBD2. The V segment lost 1 base and the J segment 6 bases; nucleotides outside the gene matches: 4. The germline V gene has CDR1 SEHNR and CDR2 FQNEAQ (reference sequence). This CDR3 has 15 amino acids. CDR3 loop: CASSLVGLASNEQFF. In DNA, the CDR3 is TGTGCCAGCAGCTTAGTGGGACTAGCCTCCAATGAGCAGTTCTTC.

This clonotype was counted ten times or more. This chain connects TRBV28 to TRBJ1-6, with 8 bases lining up with TRBD1. The germline gives CDR1 MDHEN, CDR2 SYDVKM. The CDR3 covers 12 residues. V gave up 9 bases and J gave up 13 bases; unmatched junction bases: 8. The DNA for the CDR3 is TGTGCCAGTACAGGGGGAAGAGGGCCCCTCCACTTT. Its protein is CASTGGRGPLHF.

V usage is TRBV24-1 and J usage is TRBJ1-5; TRBD1 aligns across 10 bases. With V trimmed by 2 bases and J by 5 bases, 2 bases remained unmatched. The CDR3 consists of 15 residues. From germline, CDR1 is KGHDR and CDR2 SFDVKD. The CDR3 DNA sequence: TGTGCCACCAGTGATTCAGGGACAGGGGATCAGCCCCAGCATTTT. Amino acid sequence: CATSDSGTGDQPQHF.

This clonotype was seen a handful of times. The chain uses TRBV6-6 and TRBJ1-1, with D unresolved. The V and J ends lost 8 bases and 1 base respectively, with 5 bases between them. In germline, CDR1 is MNHNY, CDR2 SVGAGI (reference sequence). CDR3 length: 11 residues. The CDR3 DNA follows: TGTGCCAGCCAAACGAACACTGAAGCTTTCTTT. This encodes CASQTNTEAFF.

A word on this clonotype: The junction does not match germline at one end; this may be a read error. The rearrangement uses TRBV11-2 and TRBJ2-7, with 11 bases lining up with TRBD2. The CDR3 covers 18 residues. In germline, CDR1 is SGHAT, CDR2 FQNNGV. CDR3 sequence reads: CASSFTTSGKDLRVEQHF. Written as DNA, the CDR3 is TGTGCCAGCAGCTTCACGACTAGCGGGAAAGATCTACGTGTCGAGCAGCACTTC.

This clonotype showed up just a few times. The chain uses TRBV10-3 and TRBJ2-7, with TRBD1 identical over 8 bases. Germline V gene sequence: CDR1 ENHRY, CDR2 SYGVKD. This CDR3 has 17 residues. Trimming took 8 bases from V and 0 from J; bases not matched to a gene: 15. The CDR3 here is CAIGRKRQGPASYEQYF. The DNA of the CDR3 is TGTGCCATCGGGCGGAAACGACAGGGGCCTGCCTCCTACGAGCAGTACTTC.

This clonotype was seen at least ten times. V gene TRBV6-5 combines with J gene TRBJ1-6; 9 bases line up with TRBD1. Germline V gives CDR1 MNHEY, CDR2 SVGAGI. V lost 2 bases, J lost 7 bases, and 6 bases stayed unmatched. CDR3 length equals 16 residues. In nucleotides, the CDR3 is TGTGCCAGCAGTTACCCAAAGACAGGGGGAAATTCACCCCTCCACTTT. Residues: CASSYPKTGGNSPLHF.

This clonotype was counted a few times. The rearrangement uses TRBV12-3 or TRBV12-4 and TRBJ2-3; weak D call: TRBD1 (6 bases). The CDR3 length is 15 residues. Trimming shortened V by 6 bases and J by 2 bases, and 15 bases separated the two germline ends. CDR3 bases: TGTGCCAGCAGACCCGGGACACTTCTCACAGATACGCAGTATTTT. Its protein is CASRPGTLLTDTQYF.

CDR3 nucleotide sequence: TGTGCCAGCACCCATGTCCAAGCGGGAGGGTACAATGAGCAGTTCTTC. Translating gives CASTHVQAGGYNEQFF. This chain links TRBV12-3 or TRBV12-4 with TRBJ2-1, with 10 bases aligning to TRBD2. The V gene end was trimmed by 7 bases and the J gene end by 4 bases; junction bases not matched to a gene: 10. The CDR3 sequence is 16 residues long.